Shown below are 15 T cell receptor beta chains from a single sample sequenced in a study of cytomegalovirus exposure and HLA in healthy donors. Both 60 Vbeta primers and 13 Jbeta primers went into the PCR. This table comes from immunoSEQ multiplex PCR, and its TCRdb copy is limited to in-frame clones, with some not included. This sample has 73,000 or so clones, with 70% to 90% found just once. Sequences were obtained from PBMCs. These receptors were obtained from a human donor in good health.

This clone was seen just once. The V and J genes are TRBV11-2 and TRBJ1-2; D gene ambiguous. Trimming removed 5 bases at V and 8 bases at J, with 15 bases between. The CDR3 loop spans 13 amino acids. Germline lookup yields CDR1 SGHAT and CDR2 FQNNGV. Here the CDR3 reads CASSPGLTGGYTF. CDR3 bases: TGTGCCAGCAGCCCCGGTCTTACGGGGGGCTACACCTTC.

V usage is TRBV9 and J usage is TRBJ2-2; TRBD2 agrees at 8 bases. The CDR3 covers 16 residues. The V and J ends lost 0 bases and 2 bases, in that order; junction bases with no gene match: 3. The germline CDR1 and CDR2 sequences are SGDLS and YYNGEE. The CDR3 sequence is CASSVAGGANTGELFF. CDR3 coding DNA: TGTGCCAGCAGCGTAGCCGGGGGGGCCAACACCGGGGAGCTGTTTTTT.

This clone appeared once. V gene TRBV19 combines with J gene TRBJ1-4; 7 positions agree with TRBD1. The CDR3 length is 14 residues. Germline V CDR1 and CDR2: LNHDA, SQIVND (reference sequence). The V gene end was trimmed by 7 bases and the J gene end by 3 bases; junction bases not matched to a gene: 5. CDR3 sequence: CASKGQGANEKLFF. The CDR3 DNA follows: TGTGCCAGTAAAGGGCAGGGGGCTAATGAAAAACTGTTTTTT. Filled out from reference TRBV19 and TRBJ1-4, the complete variable domain reads DGGITQSPKYLFRKEGQNVTLSCEQNLNHDAMYWYRQDPGQGLRLIYYSQIVNDFQKGDIAEGYSVSREKKESFPLTVTSAQKNPTAFYLCASKGQGANEKLFFGSGTQLSVL.

The chain is built from TRBV9 and TRBJ1-5; tentatively, D is TRBD1 (6 bases). This CDR3 has 15 amino acids. CDR1 SGDLS and CDR2 YYNGEE come from the germline V gene. Between the trimmed V and J ends, which lost 0 bases and 2 bases, there was a span of 9 bases. CDR3 in DNA: TGTGCCAGCAGCGTAGCTGAGGGGGGCAATCAGCCCCAGCATTTT. It is translated as CASSVAEGGNQPQHF.

The chain has TRBV2 and TRBJ2-6; D unclear. This CDR3 has 14 amino acids. V lost 3 bases and J lost 2, with 5 bases in between. The germline gives CDR1 SNHLY, CDR2 FYNNEI. CDR3 DNA sequence: TGTGCCAGCAGTGAGGCCCCTGGGGCCAACGTCCTGACTTTC. Its translation: CASSEAPGANVLTF.

The chain links TRBV28 to TRBJ2-7; possible D gene TRBD2, 5 bases. Trimming pared 3 bases from V and 2 bases from J, leaving 17 bases between. Germline assignment: CDR1 MDHEN and CDR2 SYDVKM. This CDR3 is built from 16 residues. CDR3 in DNA: TGTGCCAGCAGTTTGGCCCTAGCAGGCCTTACCTACGAGCAGTACTTC. It translates to CASSLALAGLTYEQYF.

The chain's CDR3 is CASNTGASYNEQFF. The CDR3 DNA reads as TGTGCCAGTAATACGGGAGCCTCCTACAATGAGCAGTTCTTC. The rearrangement joins TRBV19 to TRBJ2-1; maybe TRBD2 (6 bases). CDR1 is LNHDA and CDR2 is SQIVND in the germline V gene (reference sequence). Trimming removed 7 bases from V and 0 bases from J, with 10 bases in between. The CDR3 totals 14 residues.

This chain joins TRBV5-1 and TRBJ2-7, with a possible D match to TRBD2 (6 bases). Trimming removed 4 bases from V and 3 bases from J, with 8 bases in between. Germline V gives CDR1 SGHRS, CDR2 YFSETQ. The length of the CDR3 is 12 residues. The CDR3 coding sequence is TGCGCCAGCAGCGTTAGCGGCTACGAGCAGTACTTC. Translated, it gives CASSVSGYEQYF. Based on the CDR3 plus reference TRBV5-1 and TRBJ2-7, the full variable domain is KAGVTQTPRYLIKTRGQQVTLSCSPISGHRSVSWYQQTPGQGLQFLFEYFSETQRNKGNFPGRFSGRQFSNSRSEMNVSTLELGDSALYLCASSVSGYEQYFGPGTRLTVT.

The chain combines TRBV13 with TRBJ1-4, with 8 nucleotides matching TRBD1. The junction had 2 bases not matched to a gene; V was cut back by 3 bases and J by 8 bases. The CDR3 has 13 residues. Germline lookup yields CDR1 PRHDT and CDR2 FYEKMQ (reference sequence). The CDR3 loop is CASSLAGGEKLFF. The CDR3 nucleotides are TGTGCCAGCAGCTTGGCAGGGGGCGAAAAACTGTTTTTT.

The chain joins TRBV19 to TRBJ2-3; D gene unclear. The V end was cut by 6 bases, the J end by 4 bases, with 14 bases between. CDR3 length: 14 amino acids. Germline CDR1 LNHDA, CDR2 SQIVND (reference sequence). The CDR3 nucleotides are TGTGCCAGTAGCCTTGGAGCAACGGCAGATACGCAGTATTTT. This gives the protein CASSLGATADTQYF.

V usage is TRBV7-9 and J usage is TRBJ1-5; 7 bases fit TRBD1. Germline V lookup: CDR1 SEHNR, CDR2 FQNEAQ (reference sequence). V lost 3 bases and J lost 6; bases outside the gene matches: 8. This CDR3 spans 15 amino acids. The CDR3 nucleotides read TGTGCCAGCAGCTTGGCAGGGGGGTTTGGTCAGCCCCAGCATTTT. Protein product: CASSLAGGFGQPQHF.

The V gene is TRBV5-1, the J gene TRBJ2-7; 8 nucleotides agree with TRBD1. Germline CDR1 reads SGHRS; CDR2 reads YFSETQ. The CDR3 extends over 17 amino acids. V shed 4 bases and J 0 bases; nucleotides not matched to a gene: 12. CDR3 bases: TGCGCCAGCAGCAGGTCGGACAGGGCCCACTACTCCTACGAGCAGTACTTC. Translating it yields CASSRSDRAHYSYEQYF.

This rearrangement joins TRBV5-1 to TRBJ1-6, with a tentative D call TRBD1 (5 bases). The CDR3 has 18 amino acids. V lost 1 base and J lost 8, with 22 bases in between. Per the germline V gene, CDR1 is SGHRS and CDR2 is YFSETQ. The CDR3: CASSLWTHQAVSHSPLHF. CDR3 bases: TGCGCCAGCAGCTTGTGGACACACCAGGCCGTTAGCCATTCACCCCTCCACTTT.

The V call is TRBV5-1, the J call TRBJ1-1, with D possibly matching TRBD1 (5 bases). The germline V gene has CDR1 SGHRS and CDR2 YFSETQ. V was trimmed by 4 bases and J by 2 bases, leaving 12 bases between them. There are 14 residues in the CDR3. DNA of the CDR3: TGCGCCAGCAGCATTGGACACCCAAACACTGAAGCTTTCTTT. Translating gives CASSIGHPNTEAFF. Looking up the rest from reference TRBV5-1 and TRBJ1-1 gives the full variable domain: KAGVTQTPRYLIKTRGQQVTLSCSPISGHRSVSWYQQTPGQGLQFLFEYFSETQRNKGNFPGRFSGRQFSNSRSEMNVSTLELGDSALYLCASSIGHPNTEAFFGQGTRLTVV.

The chain employs TRBV5-1 and TRBJ2-1, with D perhaps TRBD2 (5 bases). CDR1 and CDR2 (germline): SGHRS, YFSETQ. The CDR3 loop spans 15 amino acids. V lost 0 bases and J lost 5, with 12 bases in between. The CDR3 loop reads CASSLVGSGDNEQFF. CDR3 nucleotide sequence: TGCGCCAGCAGCTTGGTGGGGAGCGGCGACAATGAGCAGTTCTTC.